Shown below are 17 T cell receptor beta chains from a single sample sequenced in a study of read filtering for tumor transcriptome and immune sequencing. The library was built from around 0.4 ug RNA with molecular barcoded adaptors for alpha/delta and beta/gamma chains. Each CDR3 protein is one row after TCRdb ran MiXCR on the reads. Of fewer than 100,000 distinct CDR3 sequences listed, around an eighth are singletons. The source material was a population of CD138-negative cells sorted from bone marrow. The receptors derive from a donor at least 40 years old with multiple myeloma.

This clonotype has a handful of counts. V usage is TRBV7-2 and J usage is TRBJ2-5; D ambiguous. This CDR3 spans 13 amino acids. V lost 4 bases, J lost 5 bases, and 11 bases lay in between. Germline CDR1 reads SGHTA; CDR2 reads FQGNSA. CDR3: CASSSPPRETQYF. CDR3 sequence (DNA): TGTGCCAGCAGCTCCCCCCCAAGGGAGACCCAGTACTTC.

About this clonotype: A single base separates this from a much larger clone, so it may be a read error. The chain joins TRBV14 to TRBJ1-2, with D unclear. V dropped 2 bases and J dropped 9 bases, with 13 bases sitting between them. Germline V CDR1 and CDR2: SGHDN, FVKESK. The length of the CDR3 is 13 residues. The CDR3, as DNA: TGTGCCAGCAGCCAATCCCAGCTCGGGCGCTACACCTTC. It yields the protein CASSQSQLGRYTF.

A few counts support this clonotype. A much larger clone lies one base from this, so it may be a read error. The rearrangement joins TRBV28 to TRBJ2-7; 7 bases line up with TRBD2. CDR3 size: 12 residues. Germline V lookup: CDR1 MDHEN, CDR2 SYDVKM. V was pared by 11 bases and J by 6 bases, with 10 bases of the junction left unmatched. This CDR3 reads CAVESGTGEQYF. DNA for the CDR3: TGTGCCGTCGAGAGCGGGACGGGCGAGCAGTACTTC.

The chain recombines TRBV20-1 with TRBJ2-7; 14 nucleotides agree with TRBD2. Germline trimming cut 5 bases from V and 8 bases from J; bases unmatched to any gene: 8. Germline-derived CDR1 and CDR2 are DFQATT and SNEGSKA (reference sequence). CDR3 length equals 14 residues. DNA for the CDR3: TGCAGTGCTGGGGGACTAGCGGGAGACGAGCAGCAGTACTTC. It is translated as CSAGGLAGDEQQYF.

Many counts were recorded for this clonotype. The CDR3 protein is CASSFSGRASEQFF. The CDR3, as DNA: TGCGCCAGCAGCTTTAGCGGGAGGGCCAGTGAGCAGTTCTTC. This chain links TRBV5-1 with TRBJ2-1; 11 positions agree with TRBD2. Germline V lookup: CDR1 SGHRS, CDR2 YFSETQ. J lost 9 bases, V lost 2 bases, and 4 bases had no gene match. The CDR3 has 14 residues.

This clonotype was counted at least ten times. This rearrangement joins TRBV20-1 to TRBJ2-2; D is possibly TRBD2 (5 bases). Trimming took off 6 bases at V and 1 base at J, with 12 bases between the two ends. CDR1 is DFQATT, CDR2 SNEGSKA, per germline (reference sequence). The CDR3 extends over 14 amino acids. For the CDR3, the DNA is TGCAGTGCCACGGGAACTATGAACACCGGGGAGCTGTTTTTT. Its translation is CSATGTMNTGELFF.

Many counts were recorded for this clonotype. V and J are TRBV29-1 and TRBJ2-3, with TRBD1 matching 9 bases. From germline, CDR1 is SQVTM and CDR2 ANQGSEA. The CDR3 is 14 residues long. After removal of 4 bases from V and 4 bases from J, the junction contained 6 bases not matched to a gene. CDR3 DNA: TGCAGCGTTGTGCGGGACAGGGCATCAGATACGCAGTATTTT. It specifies CSVVRDRASDTQYF.

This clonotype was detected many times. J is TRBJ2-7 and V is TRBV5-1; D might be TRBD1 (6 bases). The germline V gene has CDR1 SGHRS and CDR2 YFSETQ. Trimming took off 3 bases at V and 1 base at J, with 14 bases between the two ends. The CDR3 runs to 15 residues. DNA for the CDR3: TGCGCCAGCAGCTCGACAGGATTCACGTCCTACGAGCAGTACTTC. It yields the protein CASSSTGFTSYEQYF.

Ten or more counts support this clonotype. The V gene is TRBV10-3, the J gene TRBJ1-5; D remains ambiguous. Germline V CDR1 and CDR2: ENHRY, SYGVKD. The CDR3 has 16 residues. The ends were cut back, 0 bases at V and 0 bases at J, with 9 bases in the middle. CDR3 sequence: CAISESMRGSNQPQHF. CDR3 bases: TGTGCCATCAGTGAGTCGATGCGGGGTAGCAATCAGCCCCAGCATTTT.

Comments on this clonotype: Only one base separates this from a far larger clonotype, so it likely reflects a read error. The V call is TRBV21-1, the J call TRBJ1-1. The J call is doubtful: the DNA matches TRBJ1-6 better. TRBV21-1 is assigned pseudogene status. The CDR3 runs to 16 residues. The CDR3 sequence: CASSKAGGGDNPPLHF. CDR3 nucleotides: TGTGCCAGCAGCAAAGCAGGCGGAGGGGATAATCCACCCCTCCACTTT.

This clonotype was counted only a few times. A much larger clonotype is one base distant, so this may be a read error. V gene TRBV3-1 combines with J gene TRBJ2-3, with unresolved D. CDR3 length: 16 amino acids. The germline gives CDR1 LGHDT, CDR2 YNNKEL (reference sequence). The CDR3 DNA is TGTGCCAGCAGCCGAGGCCAGACTGTCCGCACAGATACGCTGTATTTT. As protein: CASSRGQTVRTDTLYF.

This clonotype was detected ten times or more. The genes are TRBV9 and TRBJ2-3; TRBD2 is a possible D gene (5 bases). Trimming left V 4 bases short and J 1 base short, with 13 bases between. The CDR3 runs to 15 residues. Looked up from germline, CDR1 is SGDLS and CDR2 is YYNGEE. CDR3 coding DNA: TGTGCCAGCAGCTCGTATAGCGTCCGCACAGATACGCAGTATTTT. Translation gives CASSSYSVRTDTQYF. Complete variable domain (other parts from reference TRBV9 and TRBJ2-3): DSGVTQTPKHLITATGQRVTLRCSPRSGDLSVYWYQQSLDQGLQFLIQYYNGEERAKGNILERFSAQQFPDLHSELNLSSLELGDSALYFCASSSYSVRTDTQYFGPGTRLTVL.

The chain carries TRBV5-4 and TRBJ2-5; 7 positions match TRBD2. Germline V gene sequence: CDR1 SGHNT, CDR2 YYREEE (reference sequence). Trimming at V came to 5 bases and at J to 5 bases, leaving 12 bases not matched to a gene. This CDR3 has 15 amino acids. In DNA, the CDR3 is TGTGCCAGCAGTCTGGAAGCGGGATCAGCGGAGACCCAGTACTTC. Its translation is CASSLEAGSAETQYF.

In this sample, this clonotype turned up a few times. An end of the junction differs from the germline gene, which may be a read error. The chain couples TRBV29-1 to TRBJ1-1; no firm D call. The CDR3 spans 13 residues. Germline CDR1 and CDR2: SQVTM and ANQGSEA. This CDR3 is CSAEESSELEAFF. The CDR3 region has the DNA TGCAGCGCTGAAGAATCGTCAGAACTTGAAGCTTTCTTT.

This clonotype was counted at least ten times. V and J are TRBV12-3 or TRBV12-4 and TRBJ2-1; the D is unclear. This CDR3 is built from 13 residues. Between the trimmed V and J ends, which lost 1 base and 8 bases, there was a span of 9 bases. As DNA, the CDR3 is TGTGCCAGCAGTTTAGGGGAAGAGGATGAGCAGTTCTTC. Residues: CASSLGEEDEQFF.

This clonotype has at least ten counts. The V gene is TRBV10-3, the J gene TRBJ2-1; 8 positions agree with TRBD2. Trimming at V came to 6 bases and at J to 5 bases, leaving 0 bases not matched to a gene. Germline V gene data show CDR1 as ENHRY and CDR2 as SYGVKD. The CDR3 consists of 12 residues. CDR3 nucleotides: TGTGCCATCAGGGGACTAGACAATGAGCAGTTCTTC. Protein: CAIRGLDNEQFF.

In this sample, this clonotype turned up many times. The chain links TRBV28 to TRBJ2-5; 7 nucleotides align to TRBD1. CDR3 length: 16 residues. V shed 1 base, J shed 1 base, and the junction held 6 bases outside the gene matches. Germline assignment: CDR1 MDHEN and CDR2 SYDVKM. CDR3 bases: TGTGCCAGCAGTTTATTCTCGGGACAGCGCCAAGAGACCCAGTACTTC. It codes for CASSLFSGQRQETQYF.